This entry features one T cell receptor beta chain sequence. This sample was included in a study of blood T cell repertoires in COVID-19. Across the study: COVID-19 samples from acute and convalescent phases originated in the United States, Italy and Spain. Sample material is recorded as cDNA or gDNA derived from T cells, B-cell-depleted T cells, or PBMCs.

Authors' methods: Estimation of nucleated cell counts relied on the amplification of reference gene primers. Generated by immunoSEQ multiplex PCR, the TCRdb table keeps only in-frame clones and is missing some. V, J and clone size were drawn from that table, and D and trimming were deduced from the DNA. The sample consists of over 110,000 clones, 75% to 85% of them appearing once. Germline CDR1 and CDR2: SGHTA and FQGNSA. V was trimmed by 1 base and J by 6 bases, leaving 15 bases between them. CDR3 size: 15 residues. The specimen sequenced was peripheral blood. The J gene is TRBJ1-1, the V gene TRBV7-2, with D possibly TRBD1 on 5 matching bases. The clonotype was recovered from a man aged 65 to 79 who had recovered from COVID-19. The CDR3 spells CASSLGTGGGSEAFF. The CDR3 nucleotides read TGTGCCAGCAGCTTAGGCACGGGTGGGGGGTCTGAAGCTTTCTTT.